The entry below gives a single T cell receptor beta chain sequence along with its context. The antigen is undetermined. This CDR3 region has 17 residues. Looked up from germline, CDR1 is SGDLS and CDR2 is YYNGEE. Trimming cost V 1 base and J 4 bases; bases outside gene matches: 10. The assay was immunoSEQ multiplex PCR, and TCRdb's table has in-frame clones only and misses some. The sample lists about 70,000 clones, 80% to 95% occurring once. The data were obtained in a study of OX40 agonist ivuxolimab in advanced cancers. Study overall: While on treatment, patients had intravenous ivuxolimab at 0.01 to 10 mg/kg every 2 weeks. Points from the study as a whole: Among the lowest peripheral clonal expansion occurred in 0.1-3.0 mg/kg partial responders.

Baseline was the first blood sampling point, followed by cycle 4 day 1 and cycle 7 day 1. The sample was CD4+ or CD8+ T cells sorted from blood, taken in a trial of the OX40 agonist ivuxolimab. This chain connects TRBV9 to TRBJ1-2; 10 nucleotides line up with TRBD1. This sequence originates from an adult with an advanced solid tumor such as melanoma, head and neck, liver or kidney cancer. The CDR3 DNA reads TGTGCCAGCAGCGTAACCCCCCGCCGGGACAGGGGCTATGGCTACACCTTC. Translated, it gives CASSVTPRRDRGYGYTF.